A selection of T cell receptor beta chains follows, all from one sample in a study of T cell responses to AZD1222 COVID-19 vaccine. Profiled with immunoSEQ multiplex PCR; TCRdb holds only in-frame clones, not every one. The sample lists nearly 110,000 clones; about 90% were seen once. The sequencing here drew on peripheral blood, taken 28 days after the second AZD1222 dose. The receptors here all came from an adult who received the AZD1222 COVID-19 vaccine. The CDR3 runs from the conserved cysteine through the conserved F or W. D genes are given only for firm matches. Size tells how often a clone was seen (once, few, many) or the class of an expanded clone, and some rows leave it out.

D	length	size	V	J	CDR3	DNA
TRBD1	14	-	TRBV5-1	TRBJ1-1	CASSNRGSDTEAFF	TGCGCCAGCAGCAACAGGGGTTCGGACACTGAAGCTTTCTTT
-	13	-	TRBV7-8	TRBJ1-2	CASSLTGDYGYTF	TGTGCCAGCAGCTTAACCGGAGACTATGGCTACACCTTC
-	14	-	TRBV10-2	TRBJ1-6	CASDGGSPNSPLHF	TGCGCCAGCGATGGCGGCAGCCCCAATTCACCCCTCCACTTT
-	12	-	TRBV29-1	TRBJ1-2	CSVGGQRLGYTF	TGCAGCGTTGGCGGACAGCGGCTTGGCTACACCTTC
-	13	-	TRBV27	TRBJ2-7	CASSLSRPYEQYF	TGTGCCAGCAGTTTATCCCGTCCGTACGAGCAGTACTTC
TRBD1	16	-	TRBV5-1	TRBJ2-3	CASSSGQGLTTDTQYF	TGCGCCAGCAGCTCCGGACAGGGCCTAACCACAGATACGCAGTATTTT
TRBD1	17	-	TRBV5-1	TRBJ2-7	CASSPIGTGEGSYEQYF	TGCGCCAGCAGCCCTATAGGGACAGGGGAGGGTTCCTACGAGCAGTACTTC
-	16	-	TRBV19	TRBJ2-7	CASRDPGLALTYEQYF	TGTGCCAGTAGGGACCCCGGATTAGCTTTAACCTACGAGCAGTACTTC
TRBD2	17	-	TRBV5-5	TRBJ2-1	CASSIRTSGGQLYEQFF	TGTGCCAGCAGCATCCGGACTAGCGGGGGCCAGTTGTATGAGCAGTTCTTC
-	14	-	TRBV4-1	TRBJ1-1	CASSQLTMNTEAFF	TGCGCCAGCAGCCAATTAACGATGAACACTGAAGCTTTCTTT
-	13	-	TRBV30	TRBJ1-5	CAWSVLGNQPQHF	TGTGCCTGGAGTGTACTTGGCAATCAGCCCCAGCATTTT
-	18	-	TRBV7-2	TRBJ2-6	CASSLLSVSEAGANVLTF	TGTGCCAGCAGCCTTCTTAGTGTTTCGGAGGCCGGGGCCAACGTCCTGACTTTC
-	10	-	TRBV29-1	TRBJ2-1	CSVRTNEQFF	TGCAGCGTGCGCACAAATGAGCAGTTCTTC
-	12	-	TRBV10-3	TRBJ1-5	CATGVSNQPQHF	TGTGCCACCGGAGTCTCCAATCAGCCCCAGCATTTT
TRBD1	17	-	TRBV3-1/TRBV3-2	TRBJ2-7	CASSPNMDRGTSYEQYF	TGTGCCAGCAGCCCCAACATGGACAGGGGGACTTCCTACGAGCAGTACTTC
-	16	-	TRBV24-1	TRBJ1-2	CATSDWERDRSYGYTF	TGTGCCACCAGTGATTGGGAAAGGGACCGGAGCTATGGCTACACCTTC
-	13	-	TRBV2	TRBJ2-5	CASSVYGQETQYF	TGTGCCAGCAGTGTCTACGGCCAAGAGACCCAGTACTTC
-	15	-	TRBV6-5	TRBJ2-7	CASRGPSRSSYEQYF	TGTGCCAGCCGGGGTCCCAGCAGGAGCTCCTACGAGCAGTACTTC
-	14	-	TRBV25-1	TRBJ2-7	CASTNSGLGYEQYF	TGTGCCAGCACGAACTCAGGGCTGGGTTACGAGCAGTACTTC
-	14	-	TRBV5-5	TRBJ2-1	CASTKGGAGNEQFF	TGTGCCAGCACAAAGGGCGGGGCTGGCAATGAGCAGTTCTTC
-	12	-	TRBV18	TRBJ1-6	CASSTVNSPLHF	TGTGCCAGCAGTACAGTCAATTCACCCCTCCACTTT
-	10	-	TRBV20-1	TRBJ1-1	CTTFESAAFF	TGCACCACCTTCGAGTCGGCGGCTTTCTTT
-	16	-	TRBV9	TRBJ2-6	CASSLTSGTGANVLTF	TGTGCCAGCAGCCTGACGTCAGGGACTGGGGCCAACGTCCTGACTTTC
-	13	-	TRBV6-6	TRBJ1-4	CASTRTYLEKLFF	TGTGCCAGCACCAGGACCTACCTTGAAAAACTGTTTTTT
-	16	-	TRBV7-3	TRBJ2-3	CASSPGTPLRTDTQYF	TGTGCCAGCAGCCCCGGGACTCCACTCCGGACAGATACGCAGTATTTT
-	11	-	TRBV5-8	TRBJ1-3	CASSFASGQHF	TGTGCCAGCAGCTTTGCGTCAGGGCAACATTTT
-	17	-	TRBV2	TRBJ1-6	CASSEALLKSYNSPLHF	TGTGCCAGCAGTGAAGCGCTTCTGAAGTCCTATAATTCACCCCTCCACTTT
-	11	-	TRBV5-8	TRBJ1-5	CASSLEWPQHF	TGTGCCAGCAGCTTGGAATGGCCCCAGCATTTT
-	15	-	TRBV3-1/TRBV3-2	TRBJ2-1	CASSQEASSYNEQFF	TGTGCCAGCAGCCAAGAAGCTAGCTCCTACAATGAGCAGTTCTTC
-	14	-	TRBV20-1	TRBJ1-5	CSASPGTSNQPQHF	TGCAGTGCTAGTCCAGGGACTAGCAATCAGCCCCAGCATTTT
-	12	few	TRBV6-2/TRBV6-3	TRBJ1-2	CASSFPSHGYTF	TGTGCCAGCAGTTTCCCAAGTCATGGCTACACCTTC
-	14	-	TRBV4-3	TRBJ1-5	CASSQDRGNQPQHF	TGCGCCAGCAGCCAAGATCGTGGTAATCAGCCCCAGCATTTT
-	15	-	TRBV5-1	TRBJ1-2	CASSVGTSDDYGYTF	TGCGCCAGCAGCGTCGGGACCTCGGACGACTATGGCTACACCTTC
-	15	-	TRBV6-4	TRBJ2-1	CASSPRQNSYNEQFF	TGTGCCAGCAGCCCCCGACAGAATTCTTACAATGAGCAGTTCTTC
TRBD1	14	-	TRBV11-2	TRBJ2-1	CASSLNRGLNEQFF	TGTGCCAGCAGCCTAAACAGGGGGCTCAATGAGCAGTTCTTC
-	13	few	TRBV6-1	TRBJ1-2	CASSEDREGGYTF	TGTGCCAGCAGTGAAGACAGGGAGGGCGGCTACACCTTC
-	14	-	TRBV5-1	TRBJ1-3	CASSFGSSGNTIYF	TGCGCCAGCAGCTTCGGGAGCTCTGGAAACACCATATATTTT
-	14	-	TRBV5-6	TRBJ2-5	CASSLTAGLETQYF	TGTGCCAGCAGCCTCACGGCAGGGCTAGAGACCCAGTACTTC
-	12	-	TRBV3-1/TRBV3-2	TRBJ2-7	CAAGRGAYEQYF	TGTGCCGCGGGCAGGGGGGCCTACGAGCAGTACTTC
-	12	-	TRBV6-5	TRBJ1-3	CASSRLGNTIYF	TGTGCCAGCAGCCGCCTTGGAAACACCATATATTTT
TRBD1	15	-	TRBV4-2	TRBJ2-7	CASSQGDREAYEQYF	TGTGCCAGCAGCCAAGGGGACAGGGAGGCCTACGAGCAGTACTTC
TRBD1	20	once	TRBV3-1/TRBV3-2	TRBJ1-5	CASSGSTGGCSADSNQPQHF	TGTGCCAGCAGCGGTTCGACAGGGGGCTGCTCAGCAGATAGCAATCAGCCCCAGCATTTT
-	11	-	TRBV5-5	TRBJ2-5	CASSPLETQYF	TGTGCCAGCAGCCCTCTGGAGACCCAGTACTTC
TRBD1	14	-	TRBV3-1/TRBV3-2	TRBJ1-4	CASSVKGADEKLFF	TGTGCCAGCAGCGTCAAGGGGGCAGATGAAAAACTGTTTTTT
-	16	once	TRBV7-8	TRBJ1-4	CASSLRRDPLLEKLFF	TGTGCCAGCAGCTTACGGAGGGACCCCCTCCTTGAAAAACTGTTTTTT
-	14	-	TRBV19	TRBJ1-1	CASTIGGGGTEAFF	TGTGCCAGTACCATTGGTGGGGGGGGCACTGAAGCTTTCTTT
-	16	-	TRBV21-1	TRBJ1-5	CASRKSRQGYSQPQHF	TGTGCCAGCAGAAAATCCAGACAGGGTTATAGTCAGCCCCAGCATTTT
-	16	-	TRBV19	TRBJ1-5	CASSNRERASNQPQHF	TGTGCCAGTAGTAACCGGGAACGGGCGAGCAATCAGCCCCAGCATTTT
-	16	-	TRBV7-6	TRBJ2-1	CASSLGLTGTYNEQFF	TGTGCCAGCAGCTTGGGCCTCACGGGCACCTACAATGAGCAGTTCTTC
-	14	-	TRBV19	TRBJ1-1	CASSIARANTEAFF	TGTGCCAGTAGTATTGCCAGGGCGAACACTGAAGCTTTCTTT